This TCR beta chain is from a study of blood T cell repertoires in COVID-19. Study as a whole: The United States, Italy and Spain were the sources of the acute and convalescent COVID-19 samples. Nucleic acid was either cDNA or gDNA, and it came from T cells, B-cell-depleted T cells, or PBMCs.

In the study's own analysis: Reference gene primer amplification gave nucleated cell count estimates. The data were produced by immunoSEQ multiplex PCR, yet TCRdb's version contains in-frame clones alone and is incomplete. Clone size and the V and J calls come from that table; the DNA yielded D and trimming. The table includes some 140,000 clones, roughly 82% detected once. In germline, CDR1 is SGHNT, CDR2 YYREEE (reference sequence). CDR3 size: 15 residues. V shed 4 bases, J shed 0 bases, and the junction held 2 bases outside the gene matches. The source is an elderly man with acute or convalescent COVID-19. The sequenced sample was peripheral blood. The V gene is TRBV5-4, the J gene TRBJ2-2; 8 bases fit TRBD2. CDR3 in DNA: TGTGCCAGCAGCGGTAGCGGGGCGAACACCGGGGAGCTGTTTTTT. Translating gives CASSGSGANTGELFF.